The rows below give T cell receptor beta chains drawn from one sample of a study of CD8 T cells in ankylosing spondylitis. TCRdb reanalysed the 5' RACE reads using MiXCR and keeps one entry per CDR3 protein. The sample lists tens of thousands of distinct CDR3 sequences; roughly 5% were seen once. Material for sequencing was blood, either unsorted or a sorted T cell fraction (not recorded which). These receptor sequences come from a male donor with ankylosing spondylitis or in good health (not recorded which). Each CDR3 is given with its conserved first and last residue. D genes are given only for firm matches. Rows give clone size only sometimes, using once, few, many, or a class for an expanded clone.

abundance	j_gene	v_gene	d_gene	CDR3nt	CDR3aa
NA	TRBJ2-7	TRBV7-9	NA	TGTGCCAGCAGCTCCTCCTTGGAGCAGTACTTC	CASSSSLEQYF
many	TRBJ2-4	TRBV9	TRBD2	TGTGCCAGCAGCCAACGAGCGGGGGACATTCAGTACTTC	CASSQRAGDIQYF
many	TRBJ2-7	TRBV4-3	NA	TGCGCCAGCAGCCAGGCGGAGGGGGATTCCTACGAGCAGTACTTC	CASSQAEGDSYEQYF
many	TRBJ1-2	TRBV18	NA	TGTGCCAGCTCACCACCGGGCGGACGGCCCAATGGCTACACCTTC	CASSPPGGRPNGYTF
NA	TRBJ2-6	TRBV6-1	TRBD1	TGTGCCAGCAGTCCCCCGGGACAGGGGCTCTCTGGGGCCAACGTCCTGACTTTC	CASSPPGQGLSGANVLTF
many	TRBJ1-1	TRBV2	NA	TGTGCCAGCATCCGGCCAGGGAACACTGAAGCTTTCTTT	CASIRPGNTEAFF
many	TRBJ2-7	TRBV9	NA	TGTGCCGCAGCTGGCAGCTACGAGCAGTACTTC	CAAAGSYEQYF
many	TRBJ2-1	TRBV15	TRBD1	TGTGCCACCAGCACCGGCCGAGGACAGGGTTACAATGAGCAGTTCTTC	CATSTGRGQGYNEQFF
many	TRBJ2-7	TRBV14	TRBD1	TGTGCCAGCGGTCTACAGGGGACGGGGGAGCAGTACTTC	CASGLQGTGEQYF
many	TRBJ1-1	TRBV28	NA	TGTGCCAGCAGTTCGCTTACACCCAACACTGAAGCTTTCTTT	CASSSLTPNTEAFF
few	TRBJ2-7	TRBV4-2	TRBD2	TGTGCCAGCAGCCAGGCTAGCGGCTACGAGCAGTACTTC	CASSQASGYEQYF
many	TRBJ2-2	TRBV5-1	NA	TGCGCCAGCAGCTGGGCCTCCGAAAGAGGGGCCGGGGAGCTGTTTTTT	CASSWASERGAGELFF
many	TRBJ1-1	TRBV6-2/TRBV6-3	TRBD1	TGTGCCAGCAGTTACTCCGGGACAGGGCGTCTGGCTGAAGCTTTCTTT	CASSYSGTGRLAEAFF
many	TRBJ2-1	TRBV6-1	TRBD2	TGTGCCAGCAGAGACGGGCTAGCGGCCAACTACAATGAGCAGTTCTTC	CASRDGLAANYNEQFF
many	TRBJ2-1	TRBV7-8	NA	TGTGCCAGCAGCTTAAGAACGAGCTCCTACAATGAGCAGTTCTTC	CASSLRTSSYNEQFF
many	TRBJ1-2	TRBV29-1	NA	TGCAGCGTTGGAGAAAACTATGGCTACACCTTC	CSVGENYGYTF
few	TRBJ1-1	TRBV5-1	TRBD1	TGCGCCAGCAGCATGGGACAGTCGAACACTGAAGCTTTCTTT	CASSMGQSNTEAFF
many	TRBJ1-1	TRBV5-5	NA	TGTGCCAGCAGCTTGGTAATGGGGAGGAACACTGAAGCTTTCTTT	CASSLVMGRNTEAFF
many	TRBJ2-1	TRBV5-1	TRBD2	TGCGCCAGCAGCCCCTCGGGGGGGGCGCAAAATGAGCAGTTCTTC	CASSPSGGAQNEQFF
many	TRBJ2-3	TRBV5-1	NA	TGCGCCAGCAGCGTAGGGACACCGGGAGATACGCAGTATTTT	CASSVGTPGDTQYF
many	TRBJ2-2	TRBV5-5	NA	TGTGCCAGCAGCCCCGGTACGGGGGCCCAGCTAAACACCGGGGAGCTGTTTTTT	CASSPGTGAQLNTGELFF
many	TRBJ1-1	TRBV18	NA	TGTGCCAGCTCAGCGAACACTGAAGCTTTCTTT	CASSANTEAFF
many	TRBJ1-1	TRBV20-1	NA	TGCAGTACTACAGGGTCATTGAACACTGAAGCTTTCTTT	CSTTGSLNTEAFF
NA	TRBJ2-6	TRBV20-1	NA	TGCTGTGCTAGAGATGGGACTGGCTCTGGGGCCAACGTCCTGACTTTC	CCARDGTGSGANVLTF
many	TRBJ2-5	TRBV29-1	NA	TGCAGCGTTGAAGACAGGGAGTACCAAGAGACCCAGTACTTC	CSVEDREYQETQYF
many	TRBJ2-2	TRBV24-1	TRBD1	TGTGCCACCAGTGAACAGGGGCGCAGTCCGAACACCGGGGAGCTGTTTTTT	CATSEQGRSPNTGELFF
many	TRBJ2-1	TRBV5-1	NA	TGCGCCAGCAGCTTGGATAAGGGGATGCAGTTCTTC	CASSLDKGMQFF
many	TRBJ1-5	TRBV24-1	NA	TGTGCCACCAGTGACTCCGACGGAGGAGGTCAGCCCCAGCATTTT	CATSDSDGGGQPQHF
many	TRBJ2-2	TRBV30	TRBD1	TGTGCCTGGAGCAGGGACAGGGTAACCGGGGAGCTGTTTTTT	CAWSRDRVTGELFF
many	TRBJ1-5	TRBV7-2	NA	TGTGCCAGCAGCTTAGTGGAGGGGCCCTTAAATCAGCCCCAGCATTTT	CASSLVEGPLNQPQHF
many	TRBJ2-1	TRBV7-8	NA	TGTGCCAGCAGCCCTTGGACCGATGGCATGGAGCAGTTCTTC	CASSPWTDGMEQFF
many	TRBJ2-2	TRBV11-1	TRBD1	TGTGCCAGCAGCTTCCCGGGACAGTCCATCACGAACACCGGGGAGCTGTTTTTT	CASSFPGQSITNTGELFF
NA	TRBJ2-7	TRBV29-1	TRBD2	TGCAGCGTTGAACTAGCGGAGGGCGGAAAGCAGTACTTC	CSVELAEGGKQYF
many	TRBJ2-7	TRBV20-1	NA	TGCAGTGCAGGGACCCCCGGCTCCTACGAGCAGTACTTC	CSAGTPGSYEQYF
many	TRBJ2-2	TRBV23-1	NA	TGCGCCAGCAGTCAATCTGACCACACCGGGGAGCTGTTTTTT	CASSQSDHTGELFF
many	TRBJ1-4	TRBV3-1	NA	TGTGCCAGCAGCCAAGCACCGGGCGCGGGAGGGCTATTT	CASSQAPGAGGLF
many	TRBJ2-1	TRBV5-6	TRBD1	TGTGCCAGCAGCTTGCAGACAGGGTACAATGAGCAGTTCTTC	CASSLQTGYNEQFF
many	TRBJ2-2	TRBV4-3	NA	TGCGCCAGCAGCCGGGCTAGTCTGAGCGGGGAGCTGTTTTTT	CASSRASLSGELFF
many	TRBJ2-6	TRBV4-1	NA	TGCGCCAGCAGCCAAGAGGGGTTTCCTGGGGCCAACGTCCTGACTTTC	CASSQEGFPGANVLTF
NA	TRBJ2-5	TRBV10-3	TRBD1	TGTGCCATCAGTGAGGGGACAGGGGAAGAGACCCAGTACTTC	CAISEGTGEETQYF
few	TRBJ2-1	TRBV5-1	NA	TGCGCCAGCAGCTTGGACAATACCTACAATGAGCAGTTCTTC	CASSLDNTYNEQFF
many	TRBJ2-1	TRBV3-1	NA	TGTGCCAGCAGCCGAAAGAGCACGGTCAGCTCCTACAATGAGCAGTTCTTC	CASSRKSTVSSYNEQFF
many	TRBJ2-2	TRBV5-1	NA	TGCGCCAGCAGTTACGGGCAGGGGATGAACACCGGGGAGCTGTTTTTT	CASSYGQGMNTGELFF
few	TRBJ1-4	TRBV4-3	TRBD1	TGCGCCAGCAGCCTTAACCTGCCCGGGACAGGCGAGAAACTGTTTTTT	CASSLNLPGTGEKLFF
many	TRBJ1-1	TRBV4-1	TRBD1	TGCGCCAGCAGCCAAGCTCCGACAGGGTTAACTGAAGCTTTCTTT	CASSQAPTGLTEAFF
many	TRBJ2-7	TRBV2	TRBD1	TGTGCCAGCAGTGAATCGGGACAGTACGAGCAGTACTTC	CASSESGQYEQYF
many	TRBJ2-1	TRBV9	TRBD1	TGTGCCAGCAGCGTCTGGGACAGGGGGTACAATGAGCAGTTCTTC	CASSVWDRGYNEQFF
many	TRBJ2-1	TRBV5-1	NA	TGCGCCAGCAGCTTGTTTGGGGGAGTAAGGGATGAGCAGTTCTTC	CASSLFGGVRDEQFF
many	TRBJ2-1	TRBV29-1	NA	TGCAGCTACTTAAGTGGGGGCTCAAACAATGAGCAGTTCTTC	CSYLSGGSNNEQFF
many	TRBJ2-7	TRBV28	TRBD1	TGTGCCAGCAGTTCCCCCGGGACAGGGGGCTACGAGCAGTACTTC	CASSSPGTGGYEQYF
many	TRBJ1-1	TRBV5-1	TRBD1	TGCGCCAGCTTCGGAGGGGGCGGTTGGACTGAAGCTTTCTTT	CASFGGGGWTEAFF
many	TRBJ2-1	TRBV5-1	NA	TGCGCCAGCAGCTTGGTCGGGGGGCCGAACAATGAGCAGTTCTTC	CASSLVGGPNNEQFF
many	TRBJ2-5	TRBV11-2	TRBD2	TGTGCCAGCAGCTTAAGTAAAGGACTAGCGGAAATCCAAGAGACCCAGTACTTC	CASSLSKGLAEIQETQYF
many	TRBJ2-7	TRBV4-1	TRBD1	TGCGCCAGCAGCCAACAGACAGGGGTATTGAGCGAGCAGTACTTC	CASSQQTGVLSEQYF
many	TRBJ1-1	TRBV6-5	NA	TGTGCCAGCAGTTTGGGAACCACAGGGATGAACACTGAAGCTTTCTTT	CASSLGTTGMNTEAFF
many	TRBJ1-5	TRBV12-5	TRBD1	TGTGCTAGTGGTACCCCCGGGACAGGGGTTCAGCCCCAGCATTTT	CASGTPGTGVQPQHF
many	TRBJ2-7	TRBV5-6	NA	TGTGCCAGCAGCTTTGGTAGACAGGTTTCTAACGAGCAGTACTTC	CASSFGRQVSNEQYF
few	TRBJ2-7	TRBV6-2/TRBV6-3	NA	TGTGCCAGCAGTTACTCAGAGCAGGTCTCCTACGAGCAGTACTTC	CASSYSEQVSYEQYF
many	TRBJ2-5	TRBV20-1	TRBD1	TGCAGTGCTACCTCGGGACAGGGGATCCAAGAGACCCAGTACTTC	CSATSGQGIQETQYF
many	TRBJ1-6	TRBV5-1	TRBD1	TGCGCCAGCAGCTTGGACGCCAGGGGGGCCTGGCCCCTCCACTTT	CASSLDARGAWPLHF